The sequence of this T cell receptor (beta chain) was determined in a study of blood T cell repertoires in COVID-19. Overall study: Researchers got acute and convalescent COVID-19 samples from the United States, Italy and Spain. T cells, B-cell-depleted T cells, or PBMCs provided the cDNA or gDNA that served as material.

Per the original data handling: Amplified reference gene primers provided the basis for estimating nucleated cell counts. Assay: immunoSEQ multiplex PCR; the TCRdb copy retains only in-frame clones and omits some. The D gene and trimming were derived from the DNA, and the V and J assignments and clone size from that table. Of 95,000 to 110,000 clones in the sample, about 85% were seen once. What was sequenced was peripheral blood. This sequence was found in a man aged 45-65 years in a cohort sampled during active COVID-19.

The CDR3 sequence: CASSPRDTSGNTIYF. Here the CDR3 DNA reads TGTGCCAGCAGTCCCCGGGACACCTCTGGAAACACCATATATTTT. The chain links TRBV6-5 to TRBJ1-3, with D tentatively TRBD1 (6 bases). V was cut by 5 bases and J by 0 bases, with 11 bases left in between. Per the germline V gene, CDR1 is MNHEY and CDR2 is SVGAGI. The CDR3 length is 15 residues.